The sequence of this T cell receptor (beta chain) was determined in a study of spatial heterogeneity in lung cancer. Study context: Fewer alpha-chain than beta-chain sequences were consistently detected.

The CDR3 spans 16 residues. The V and J ends lost 5 bases and 3 bases respectively, with 17 bases between them. The sample holds many counts of this clonotype. TCRdb reanalysed the 5' RACE reads using MiXCR and keeps one entry per CDR3 protein. The sample has tens of thousands of distinct CDR3 sequences, about 4.9% seen once. Time point defined: sample taken at primary tumor resection. Whole RNA, isolated from tumor, nontumor lung or frozen PBMC, was sequenced without prior sorting. The sample in question was PBMCs, obtained at surgery. The V and J genes are TRBV6-7 and TRBJ1-3, with D possibly being TRBD1 (5 bases). TRBV6-7 is labeled an ORF, and its function is uncertain. This sequence originates from a male donor with early-stage non-small cell lung cancer. CDR3 DNA: TGTGCCAGCAGTCCTCGGACACCCGAAGGTGGAAACACCATATATTTT. Its translation: CASSPRTPEGGNTIYF.